This TCR beta chain was retrieved from a study of cytomegalovirus exposure and HLA in healthy donors. In the PCR, 60 Vbeta and 13 Jbeta primers were used. Here immunoSEQ multiplex PCR was the method, and the copy in TCRdb shows in-frame clones only, minus some. This table has approximately 180,000 clones, approximately 86% appearing once. V lost 1 base and J lost 0, with 10 bases in between. The CDR3 extends over 16 amino acids. Germline V gene sequence: CDR1 MGHRA, CDR2 YSYEKL. The V and J genes are TRBV4-1 and TRBJ1-3; tentatively, D is TRBD1 (5 bases). The receptor was derived from a woman younger than 35 in good health and CMV-seronegative. Material for sequencing was PBMCs. CDR3 residues: CASSQGQGSSGNTIYF. The CDR3 bases are TGCGCCAGCAGCCAAGGCCAGGGAAGCTCTGGAAACACCATATATTTT.